This TCR beta chain was observed in a study of blood T cell repertoires in COVID-19. About the study: T cells, B-cell-depleted T cells, or PBMCs supplied cDNA or gDNA.

Here immunoSEQ multiplex PCR was the method, and the copy in TCRdb shows in-frame clones only, minus some. The sample contains over 200,000 clones, about nine tenths of which appear only once. Recruits, aged about 18 to 100 years, lived in around 24 US areas. Symptom resolution, clearance, or two negative PCRs marked donors in Cohort 3 as recovered. V was pared by 0 bases and J by 1 base, with 13 bases between. The CDR3 is made up of 16 amino acids. Germline CDR1 is MNHEY and CDR2 is SVGAGI. This receptor was identified in a man younger than 45 who had recovered from COVID-19. The chain recombines TRBV6-5 with TRBJ2-7; D is perhaps TRBD2 (6 bases). Sequenced: PBMCs or T cells enriched from blood (not recorded which). The CDR3 DNA is TGTGCCAGCAGTTACTCTTTCGGGGAGGAATCCTACGAGCAGTACTTC. Amino acid sequence: CASSYSFGEESYEQYF.